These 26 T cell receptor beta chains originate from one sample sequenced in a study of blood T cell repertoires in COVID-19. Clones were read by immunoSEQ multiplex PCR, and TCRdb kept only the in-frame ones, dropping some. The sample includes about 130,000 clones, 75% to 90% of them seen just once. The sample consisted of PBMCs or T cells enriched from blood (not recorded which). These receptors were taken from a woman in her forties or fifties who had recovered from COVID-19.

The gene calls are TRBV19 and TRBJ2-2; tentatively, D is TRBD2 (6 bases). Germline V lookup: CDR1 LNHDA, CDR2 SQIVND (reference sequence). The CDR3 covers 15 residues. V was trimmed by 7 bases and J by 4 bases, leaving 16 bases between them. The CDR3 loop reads CASTTLAGSTGELFF. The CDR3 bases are TGTGCCAGTACGACCCTCGCGGGGAGCACCGGGGAGCTGTTTTTT.

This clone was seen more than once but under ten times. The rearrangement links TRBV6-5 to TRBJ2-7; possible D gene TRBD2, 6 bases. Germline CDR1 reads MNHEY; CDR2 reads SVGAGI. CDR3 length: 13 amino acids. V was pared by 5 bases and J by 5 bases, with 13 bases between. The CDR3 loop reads CASSPGGSHEQYF. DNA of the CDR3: TGTGCCAGCAGTCCCGGGGGATCCCACGAGCAGTACTTC.

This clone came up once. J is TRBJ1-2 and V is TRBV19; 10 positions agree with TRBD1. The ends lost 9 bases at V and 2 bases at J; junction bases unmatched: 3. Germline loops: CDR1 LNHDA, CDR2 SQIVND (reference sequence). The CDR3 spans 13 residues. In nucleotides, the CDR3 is TGTGCCAGCCGGGACAGGGGCAACTATGGCTACACCTTC. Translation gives CASRDRGNYGYTF.

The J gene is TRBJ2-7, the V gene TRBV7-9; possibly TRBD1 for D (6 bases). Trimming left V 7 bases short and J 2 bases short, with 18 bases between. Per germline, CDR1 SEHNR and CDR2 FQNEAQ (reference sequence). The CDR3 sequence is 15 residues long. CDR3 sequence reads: CASNSYSRDTYEQYF. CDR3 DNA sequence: TGTGCCAGCAACTCTTACTCCCGGGACACCTACGAGCAGTACTTC.

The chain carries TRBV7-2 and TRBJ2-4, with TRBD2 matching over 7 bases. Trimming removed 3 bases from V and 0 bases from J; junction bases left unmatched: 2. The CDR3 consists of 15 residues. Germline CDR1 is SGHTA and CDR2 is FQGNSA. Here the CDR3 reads CASSFGGTAKNIQYF. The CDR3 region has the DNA TGTGCCAGCAGCTTCGGGGGGACAGCCAAAAACATTCAGTACTTC.

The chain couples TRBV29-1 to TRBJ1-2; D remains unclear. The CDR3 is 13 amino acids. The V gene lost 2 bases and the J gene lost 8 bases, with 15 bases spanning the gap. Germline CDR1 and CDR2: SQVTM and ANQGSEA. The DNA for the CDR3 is TGCAGCGTTGAAACTAGGGCAGTGGAAGGCTACACCTTC. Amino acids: CSVETRAVEGYTF.

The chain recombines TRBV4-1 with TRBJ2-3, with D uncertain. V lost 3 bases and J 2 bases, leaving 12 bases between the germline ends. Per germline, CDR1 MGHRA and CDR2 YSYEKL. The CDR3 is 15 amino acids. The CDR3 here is CASSHQTPFTDTQYF. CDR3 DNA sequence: TGCGCCAGCAGCCATCAAACTCCTTTCACAGATACGCAGTATTTT.

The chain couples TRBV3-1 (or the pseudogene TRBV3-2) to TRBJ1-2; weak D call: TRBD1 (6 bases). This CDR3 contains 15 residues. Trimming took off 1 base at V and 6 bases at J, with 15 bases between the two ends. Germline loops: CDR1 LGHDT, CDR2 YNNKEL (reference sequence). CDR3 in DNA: TGTGCCAGCAGCCAAGTAATGGGAGGGGGGCATGGCTACACCTTC. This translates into CASSQVMGGGHGYTF.

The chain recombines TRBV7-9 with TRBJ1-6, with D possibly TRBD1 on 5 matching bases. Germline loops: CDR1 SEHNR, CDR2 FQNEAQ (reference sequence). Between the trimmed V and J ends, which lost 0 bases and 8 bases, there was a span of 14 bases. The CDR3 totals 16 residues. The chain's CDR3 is CASSLASLRADSPLHF. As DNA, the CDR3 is TGTGCCAGCAGCTTAGCCAGCCTCAGGGCGGATTCACCCCTCCACTTT.

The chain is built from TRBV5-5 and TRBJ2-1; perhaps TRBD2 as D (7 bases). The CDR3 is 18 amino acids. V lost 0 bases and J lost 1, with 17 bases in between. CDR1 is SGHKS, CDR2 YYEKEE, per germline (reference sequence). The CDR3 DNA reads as TGTGCCAGCAGCTTGGTAGTAACGGGGGGCGTGTCCTACAATGAGCAGTTCTTC. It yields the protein CASSLVVTGGVSYNEQFF. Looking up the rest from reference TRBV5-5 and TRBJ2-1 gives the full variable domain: DAGVTQSPTHLIKTRGQQVTLRCSPISGHKSVSWYQQVLGQGPQFIFQYYEKEERGRGNFPDRFSARQFPNYSSELNVNALLLGDSALYLCASSLVVTGGVSYNEQFFGPGTRLTVL.

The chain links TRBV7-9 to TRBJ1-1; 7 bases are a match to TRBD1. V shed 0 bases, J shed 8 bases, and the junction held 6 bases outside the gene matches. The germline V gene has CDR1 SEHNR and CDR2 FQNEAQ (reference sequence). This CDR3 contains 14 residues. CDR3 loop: CASSLAQSDREAFF. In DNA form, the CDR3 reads TGTGCCAGCAGCTTAGCCCAGTCGGACAGGGAAGCTTTCTTT.

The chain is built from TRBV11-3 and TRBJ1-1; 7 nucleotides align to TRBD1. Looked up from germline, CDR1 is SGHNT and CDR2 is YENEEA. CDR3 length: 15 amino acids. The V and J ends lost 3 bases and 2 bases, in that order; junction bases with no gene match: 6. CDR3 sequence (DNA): TGTGCCAGCAGCTTTACAGGACAGGTAAACACTGAAGCTTTCTTT. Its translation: CASSFTGQVNTEAFF.

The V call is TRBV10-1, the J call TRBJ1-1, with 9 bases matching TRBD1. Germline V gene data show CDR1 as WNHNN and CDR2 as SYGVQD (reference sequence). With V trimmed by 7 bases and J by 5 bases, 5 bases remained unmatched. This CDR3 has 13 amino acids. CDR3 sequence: CASKPGQGTEAFF. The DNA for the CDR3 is TGCGCCAGCAAGCCGGGACAGGGTACTGAAGCTTTCTTT.

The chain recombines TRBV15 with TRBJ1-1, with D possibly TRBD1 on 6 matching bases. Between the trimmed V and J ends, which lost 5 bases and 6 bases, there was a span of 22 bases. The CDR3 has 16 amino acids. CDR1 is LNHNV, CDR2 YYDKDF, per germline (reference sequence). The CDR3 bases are TGTGCCACCAGCTCAAGAGGGTCGTACAGGGAAGCTGAAGCTTTCTTT. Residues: CATSSRGSYREAEAFF.

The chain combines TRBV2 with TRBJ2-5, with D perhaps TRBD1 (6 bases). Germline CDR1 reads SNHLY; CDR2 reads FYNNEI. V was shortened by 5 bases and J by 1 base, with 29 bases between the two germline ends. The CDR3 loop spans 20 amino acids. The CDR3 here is CASSIGGFRILEISQETQYF. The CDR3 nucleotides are TGTGCCAGCAGTATAGGGGGTTTCCGAATATTAGAGATAAGCCAAGAGACCCAGTACTTC.

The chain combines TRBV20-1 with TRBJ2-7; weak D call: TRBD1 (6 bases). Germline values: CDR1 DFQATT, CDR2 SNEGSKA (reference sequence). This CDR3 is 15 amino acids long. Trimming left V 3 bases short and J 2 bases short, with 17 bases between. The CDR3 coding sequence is TGCAGTGCTAGTTTACAGGGAAATGTACCCTACGAGCAGTACTTC. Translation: CSASLQGNVPYEQYF.

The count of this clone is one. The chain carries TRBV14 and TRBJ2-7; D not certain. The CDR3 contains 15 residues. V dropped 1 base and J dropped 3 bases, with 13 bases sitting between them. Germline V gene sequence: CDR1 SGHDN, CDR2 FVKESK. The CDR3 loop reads CASSQGPGSSYEQYF. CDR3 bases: TGTGCCAGCAGCCAAGGACCAGGCAGTAGCTACGAGCAGTACTTC.

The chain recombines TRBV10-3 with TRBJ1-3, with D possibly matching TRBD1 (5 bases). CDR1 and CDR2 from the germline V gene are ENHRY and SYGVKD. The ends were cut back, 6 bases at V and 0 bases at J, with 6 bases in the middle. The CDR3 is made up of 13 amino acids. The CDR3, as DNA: TGTGCCATCAGGGGGGGCTCTGGAAACACCATATATTTT. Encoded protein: CAIRGGSGNTIYF.

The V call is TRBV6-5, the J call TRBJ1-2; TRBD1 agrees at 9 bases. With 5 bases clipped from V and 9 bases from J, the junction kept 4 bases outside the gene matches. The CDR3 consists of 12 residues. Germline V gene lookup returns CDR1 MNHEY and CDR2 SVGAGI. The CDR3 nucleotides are TGTGCCAGCAGTCCGGGACAGGGACGCTACACCTTC. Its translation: CASSPGQGRYTF.

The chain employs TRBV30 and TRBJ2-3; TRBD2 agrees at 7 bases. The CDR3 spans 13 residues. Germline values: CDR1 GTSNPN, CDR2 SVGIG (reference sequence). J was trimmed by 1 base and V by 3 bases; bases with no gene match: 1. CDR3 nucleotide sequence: TGTGCCTGGAGAAGCGGGGGCACAGATACGCAGTATTTT. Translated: CAWRSGGTDTQYF. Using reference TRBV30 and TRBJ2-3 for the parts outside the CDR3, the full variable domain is SQTIHQWPATLVQPVGSPLSLECTVEGTSNPNLYWYRQAAGRGLQLLFYSVGIGQISSEVPQNLSASRPQDRQFILSSKKLLLSDSGFYLCAWRSGGTDTQYFGPGTRLTVL.

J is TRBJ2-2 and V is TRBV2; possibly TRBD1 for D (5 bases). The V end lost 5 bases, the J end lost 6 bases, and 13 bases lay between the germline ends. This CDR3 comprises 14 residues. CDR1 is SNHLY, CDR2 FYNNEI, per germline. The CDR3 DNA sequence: TGTGCCAGCAGTTCCCAGGGTCAGCCCGGGGAGCTGTTTTTT. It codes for CASSSQGQPGELFF.

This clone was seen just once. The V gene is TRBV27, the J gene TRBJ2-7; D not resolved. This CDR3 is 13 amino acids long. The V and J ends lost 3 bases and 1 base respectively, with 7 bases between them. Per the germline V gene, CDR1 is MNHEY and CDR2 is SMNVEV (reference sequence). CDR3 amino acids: CASSLYISYEQYF. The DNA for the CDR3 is TGTGCCAGCAGTTTGTACATATCCTACGAGCAGTACTTC.

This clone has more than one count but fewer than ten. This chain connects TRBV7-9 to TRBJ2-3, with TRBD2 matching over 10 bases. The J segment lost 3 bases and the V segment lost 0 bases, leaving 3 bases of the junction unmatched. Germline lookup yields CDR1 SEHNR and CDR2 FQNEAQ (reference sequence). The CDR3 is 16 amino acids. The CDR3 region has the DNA TGTGCCAGCAGCTTAGCTACTAGCGGGGTTACAGATACGCAGTATTTT. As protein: CASSLATSGVTDTQYF.

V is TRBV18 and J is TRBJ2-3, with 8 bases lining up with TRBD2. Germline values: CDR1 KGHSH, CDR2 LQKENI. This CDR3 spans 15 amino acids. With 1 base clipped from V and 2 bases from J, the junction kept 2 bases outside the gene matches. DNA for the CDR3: TGTGCCAGCTCACCACTAGCGGGGATCACAGATACGCAGTATTTT. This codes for CASSPLAGITDTQYF.

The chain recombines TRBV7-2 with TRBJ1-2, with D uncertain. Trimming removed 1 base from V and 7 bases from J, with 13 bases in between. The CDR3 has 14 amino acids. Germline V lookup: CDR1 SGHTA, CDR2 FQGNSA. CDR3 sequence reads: CASSLGRETFGYTF. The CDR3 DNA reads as TGTGCCAGCAGCTTAGGGCGGGAAACGTTTGGCTACACCTTC.

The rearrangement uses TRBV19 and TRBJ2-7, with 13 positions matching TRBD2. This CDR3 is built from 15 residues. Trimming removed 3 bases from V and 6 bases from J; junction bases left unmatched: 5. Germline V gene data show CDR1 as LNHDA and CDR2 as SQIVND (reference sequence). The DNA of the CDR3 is TGTGCCAGTAGTATCGGCGGACTAGCGGGGGTCGAGCAGTACTTC. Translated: CASSIGGLAGVEQYF.